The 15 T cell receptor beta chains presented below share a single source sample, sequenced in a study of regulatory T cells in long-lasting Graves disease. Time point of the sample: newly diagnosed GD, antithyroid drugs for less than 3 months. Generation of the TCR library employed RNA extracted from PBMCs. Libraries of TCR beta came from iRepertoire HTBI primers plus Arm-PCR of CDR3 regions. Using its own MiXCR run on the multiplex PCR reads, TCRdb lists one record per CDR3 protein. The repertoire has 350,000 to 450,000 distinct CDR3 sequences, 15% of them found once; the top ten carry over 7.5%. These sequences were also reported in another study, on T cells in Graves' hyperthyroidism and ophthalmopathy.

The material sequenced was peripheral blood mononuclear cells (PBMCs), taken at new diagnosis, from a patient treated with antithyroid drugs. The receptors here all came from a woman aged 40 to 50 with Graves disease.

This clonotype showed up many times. The CDR3 loop reads CATREGGTQETQYF. The CDR3 bases are TGTGCCACAAGGGAGGGCGGGACCCAAGAGACCCAGTACTTC. This chain uses TRBV10-3 with TRBJ2-5; TRBD2 aligns across 7 bases. This CDR3 contains 14 residues. The junction had 9 bases not matched to a gene; V was cut back by 10 bases and J by 1 base. CDR1 is ENHRY, CDR2 SYGVKD, per germline.

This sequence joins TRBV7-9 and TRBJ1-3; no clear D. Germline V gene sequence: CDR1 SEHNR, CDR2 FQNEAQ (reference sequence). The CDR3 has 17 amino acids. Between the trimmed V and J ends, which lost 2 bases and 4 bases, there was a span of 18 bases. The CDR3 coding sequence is TGTGCCAGCAGCTTACCTGGACCTCTTATGGGGGGAAACACCATATATTTT. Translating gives CASSLPGPLMGGNTIYF.

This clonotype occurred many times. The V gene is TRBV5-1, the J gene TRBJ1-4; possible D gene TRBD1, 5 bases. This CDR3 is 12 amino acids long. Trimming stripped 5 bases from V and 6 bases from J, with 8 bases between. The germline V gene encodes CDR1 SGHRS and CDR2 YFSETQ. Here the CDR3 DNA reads TGCGCCAGCAGTGGGGGGGATGAAAAACTGTTTTTT. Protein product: CASSGGDEKLFF.

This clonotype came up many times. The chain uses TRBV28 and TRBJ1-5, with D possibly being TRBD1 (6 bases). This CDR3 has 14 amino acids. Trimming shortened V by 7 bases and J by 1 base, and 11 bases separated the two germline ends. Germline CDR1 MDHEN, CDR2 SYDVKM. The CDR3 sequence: CASTTQGSNQPQHF. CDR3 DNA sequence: TGTGCCAGCACGACACAGGGAAGCAATCAGCCCCAGCATTTT.

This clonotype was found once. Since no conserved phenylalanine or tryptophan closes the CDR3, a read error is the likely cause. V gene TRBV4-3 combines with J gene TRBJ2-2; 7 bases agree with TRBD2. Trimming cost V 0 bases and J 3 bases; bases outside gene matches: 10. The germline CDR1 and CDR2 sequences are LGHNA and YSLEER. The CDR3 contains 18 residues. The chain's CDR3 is CASSQDLQTSEYTGELFL. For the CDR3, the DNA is TGCGCCAGCAGCCAAGATCTCCAAACTAGCGAATACACCGGGGAGCTGTTTCTT.

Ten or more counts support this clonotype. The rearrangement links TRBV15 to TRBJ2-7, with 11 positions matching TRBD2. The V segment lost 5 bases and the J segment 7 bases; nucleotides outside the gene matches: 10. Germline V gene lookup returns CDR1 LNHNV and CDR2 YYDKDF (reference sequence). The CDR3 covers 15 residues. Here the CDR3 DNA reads TGTGCCACCAGCTTAGCGGGAGGGCCGTCGGAGGAGCAGTACTTC. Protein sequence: CATSLAGGPSEEQYF.

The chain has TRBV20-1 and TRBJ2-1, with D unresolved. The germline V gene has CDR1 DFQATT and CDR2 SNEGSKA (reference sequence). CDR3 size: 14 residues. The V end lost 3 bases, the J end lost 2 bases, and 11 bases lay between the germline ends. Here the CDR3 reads CSASSGLPYNEQFF. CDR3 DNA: TGCAGTGCTAGTTCTGGCCTCCCCTACAATGAGCAGTTCTTC.

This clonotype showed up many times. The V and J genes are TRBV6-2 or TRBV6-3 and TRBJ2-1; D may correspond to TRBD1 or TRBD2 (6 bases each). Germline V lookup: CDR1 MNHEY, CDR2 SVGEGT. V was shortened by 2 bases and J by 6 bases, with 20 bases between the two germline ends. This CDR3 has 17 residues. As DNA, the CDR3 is TGTGCCAGCAGTTACGAGAGGGGGGCAATCAGAGGCAATGAGCAGTTCTTC. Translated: CASSYERGAIRGNEQFF.

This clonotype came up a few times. This chain's CDR3 is CSVELHGAGGPYEQYF. DNA of the CDR3: TGCAGCGTCGAGCTACATGGGGCGGGAGGGCCATACGAGCAGTACTTC. The V call is TRBV29-1, the J call TRBJ2-7, with 9 bases lining up with TRBD2. Per germline, CDR1 SQVTM and CDR2 ANQGSEA. V shed 6 bases, J shed 4 bases, and the junction held 16 bases outside the gene matches. The length of the CDR3 is 16 residues.

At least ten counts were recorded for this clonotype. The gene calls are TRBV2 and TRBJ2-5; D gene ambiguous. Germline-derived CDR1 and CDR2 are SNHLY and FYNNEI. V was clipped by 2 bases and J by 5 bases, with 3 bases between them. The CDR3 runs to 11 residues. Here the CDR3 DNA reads TGTGCCAGCAGTGAAACGGAGACCCAGTACTTC. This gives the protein CASSETETQYF.

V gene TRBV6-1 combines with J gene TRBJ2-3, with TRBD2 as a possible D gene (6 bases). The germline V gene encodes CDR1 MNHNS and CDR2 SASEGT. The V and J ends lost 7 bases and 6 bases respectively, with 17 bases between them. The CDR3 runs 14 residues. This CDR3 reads CASTGGGTGDTQYF. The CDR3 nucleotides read TGTGCCAGCACCGGGGGAGGCACGGGGGATACGCAGTATTTT.

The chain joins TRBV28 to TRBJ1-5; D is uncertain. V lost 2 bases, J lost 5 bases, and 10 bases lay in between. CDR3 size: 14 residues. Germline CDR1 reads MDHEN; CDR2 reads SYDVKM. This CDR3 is CASSLLIVDQPQHF. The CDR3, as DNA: TGTGCCAGCAGTTTACTAATTGTCGATCAGCCCCAGCATTTT.

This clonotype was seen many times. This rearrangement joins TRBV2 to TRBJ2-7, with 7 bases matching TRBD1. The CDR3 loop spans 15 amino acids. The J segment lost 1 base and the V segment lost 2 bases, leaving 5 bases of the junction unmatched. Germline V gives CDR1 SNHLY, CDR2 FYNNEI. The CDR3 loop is CASSEYLGQSYEQYF. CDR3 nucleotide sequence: TGTGCCAGCAGTGAATACCTGGGACAGTCCTACGAGCAGTACTTC.

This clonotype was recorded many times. CDR3 loop: CASSPTGDMNTEAFF. In DNA form, the CDR3 reads TGTGCCAGCAGCCCCACGGGTGACATGAACACTGAAGCTTTCTTT. The chain has TRBV6-1 and TRBJ1-1; D unclear. The germline V and J ends were trimmed by 6 bases and 0 bases, with 14 bases remaining between them. This CDR3 comprises 15 residues. Germline loops: CDR1 MNHNS, CDR2 SASEGT.

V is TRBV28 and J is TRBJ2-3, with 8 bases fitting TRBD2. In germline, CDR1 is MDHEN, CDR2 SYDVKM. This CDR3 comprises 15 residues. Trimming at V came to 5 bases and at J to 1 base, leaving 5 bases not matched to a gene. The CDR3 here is CASSAVAGRTDTQYF. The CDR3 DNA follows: TGTGCCAGCAGTGCTGTAGCGGGGCGCACAGATACGCAGTATTTT.